This section outlines one T cell receptor beta chain sequence together with its context. What it binds is not known. PCR employed 60 Vbeta and 13 Jbeta primers. Sequencing used immunoSEQ multiplex PCR; TCRdb keeps in-frame clones, though not all of them. Among around 210,000 clones listed, 82% were seen once. This specimen comes from a study of cytomegalovirus exposure and HLA in healthy donors. At the level of the study: Findings of an earlier analysis included roughly 110 million unique TCR beta sequences from some 190 million T cells.

Whole-study findings and limits: Most subjects had HLA-A and HLA-B alleles reportedly predicted accurately by TCR beta sequences. V- and J-gene trimming in TCR beta was tied to a missense DCLRE1C variant by an analysis performed later. Serostatus for CMV was the only available immune exposure information.

The specimen sequenced was PBMCs. This clonotype was obtained from a woman aged 40 to 50 in good health and CMV-seronegative.

This CDR3 is CASSLGAPHTQYF. The CDR3 DNA follows: TGTGCCAGCAGCTTAGGGGCCCCCCATACGCAGTATTTT. The rearrangement links TRBV11-2 to TRBJ2-3, with D hard to call. The germline V gene has CDR1 SGHAT and CDR2 FQNNGV. The CDR3 runs 13 residues. V lost 1 base, J lost 7 bases, and 9 bases lay in between.